These 22 T cell receptor beta chains originate from one sample sequenced in a study of blood T cell repertoires in COVID-19. The method was immunoSEQ multiplex PCR; TCRdb's version includes in-frame clones alone and lacks a portion of them. The repertoire has roughly 120,000 clones, 85% to 90% of them found once; the top ten carry around 5.5%. The sequenced material came from peripheral blood. All receptors come from a woman aged 55-70 years with COVID-19, enrolled during active disease.

The genes are TRBV6-5 and TRBJ2-1, with 10 bases matching TRBD1. The germline CDR1 and CDR2 sequences are MNHEY and SVGAGI. This CDR3 contains 14 residues. V gave up 6 bases and J gave up 6 bases; unmatched junction bases: 5. DNA for the CDR3: TGTGCCAGCAGCCGCGGGACAGGGGTCAATGAGCAGTTCTTC. Amino acids: CASSRGTGVNEQFF.

The chain uses TRBV6-1 and TRBJ2-1; weak D call: TRBD2 (6 bases). Germline CDR1 is MNHNS and CDR2 is SASEGT. V was shortened by 1 base and J by 15 bases, with 22 bases between the two germline ends. This CDR3 region has 15 residues. The CDR3 loop reads CASSEEGSGILRRFF. The CDR3 bases are TGTGCCAGCAGTGAAGAGGGTAGCGGAATTCTCCGACGGTTCTTC.

V usage is TRBV6-2 or TRBV6-3 and J usage is TRBJ2-7, with D possibly TRBD2 on 5 matching bases. The germline gives CDR1 MNHEY, CDR2 SVGEGT. V lost 4 bases and J 6 bases, leaving 7 bases between the germline ends. This CDR3 contains 11 residues. CDR3: CASSFEGEQYF. Here the CDR3 DNA reads TGTGCCAGCAGTTTCGAGGGCGAGCAGTACTTC.

The chain employs TRBV5-1 and TRBJ1-2; 8 bases line up with TRBD1. CDR3 length: 14 residues. V trimming: 4 bases; J trimming: 6 bases; junction bases outside the gene matches: 8. The germline V gene encodes CDR1 SGHRS and CDR2 YFSETQ. CDR3 coding DNA: TGCGCCAGCAGCCCCGAAGGACAGGGAGATGGCTACACCTTC. Translated, it gives CASSPEGQGDGYTF.

The chain is built from TRBV9 and TRBJ1-6, with 8 bases that match TRBD1. This CDR3 region has 15 residues. V lost 2 bases to trimming and J lost 4 bases; unmatched junction nucleotides: 2. Germline CDR1 reads SGDLS; CDR2 reads YYNGEE. The DNA for the CDR3 is TGTGCCAGCAGCGTGGGACAGGCGTATAATTCACCCCTCCACTTT. This encodes CASSVGQAYNSPLHF.

This clone has just one count. The chain recombines TRBV6-6 with TRBJ2-7; TRBD2 is a possible D gene (5 bases). Germline V lookup: CDR1 MNHNY, CDR2 SVGAGI (reference sequence). V shed 0 bases and J shed 2 bases, with 14 bases lying between them. The CDR3 loop spans 16 amino acids. CDR3 loop: CASSYSIVTTPYEQYF. CDR3 nucleotide sequence: TGTGCCAGCAGTTACTCGATAGTGACTACCCCCTACGAGCAGTACTTC.

With respect to this clone: The junction and the germline gene differ at one end; a read error may be behind it. The genes are TRBV25-1 and TRBJ1-2; D is perhaps TRBD1 (6 bases). This CDR3 has 12 amino acids. Looked up from germline, CDR1 is MGHDK and CDR2 is SYGVNS. CDR3: CASSKSGHTSSF. The CDR3 region has the DNA TGTGCCAGCAGCAAGTCGGGACACACGAGCAGCTTC.

The chain has TRBV2 and TRBJ2-5; no reliable D call. V dropped 6 bases and J dropped 1 base, with 15 bases sitting between them. Germline loops: CDR1 SNHLY, CDR2 FYNNEI. The CDR3 loop spans 15 amino acids. For the CDR3, the DNA is TGTGCCAGCAGCCACTCAAGGAGCCTCCAAGAGACCCAGTACTTC. Its translation is CASSHSRSLQETQYF.

The rearrangement links TRBV29-1 to TRBJ2-5; 12 bases are a match to TRBD2. This CDR3 contains 13 residues. V dropped 5 bases and J dropped 5; count of bases not matched to a gene: 3. Germline V gene lookup returns CDR1 SQVTM and CDR2 ANQGSEA. The CDR3 spells CSVSGLAGETQYF. CDR3 in DNA: TGCAGCGTTTCCGGACTAGCGGGGGAGACCCAGTACTTC.

V gene TRBV6-5 combines with J gene TRBJ2-7; no firm D call. The CDR3 has 13 residues. Germline lookup yields CDR1 MNHEY and CDR2 SVGAGI. V was clipped by 7 bases and J by 3 bases, with 13 bases between them. CDR3 sequence reads: CASTPGSLYEQYF. The CDR3 DNA reads as TGTGCCAGCACCCCGGGTAGCCTCTACGAGCAGTACTTC.

V gene TRBV27 combines with J gene TRBJ1-2, with TRBD1 matching over 10 bases. V was pared by 6 bases and J by 3 bases, with 7 bases of the junction left unmatched. CDR1 is MNHEY and CDR2 is SMNVEV in the germline V gene (reference sequence). The CDR3 extends over 15 amino acids. CDR3 nucleotide sequence: TGTGCCAGCAGCGGTAGGGACAGGGGATACTATGGCTACACCTTC. Its protein product is CASSGRDRGYYGYTF.

This clone was counted a few times. The chain employs TRBV19 and TRBJ2-5; D possibly corresponds to TRBD1 (5 bases). V was cut by 3 bases and J by 2 bases, with 10 bases left in between. CDR3 length equals 14 residues. The germline V gene encodes CDR1 LNHDA and CDR2 SQIVND (reference sequence). The CDR3 loop reads CASSIDRQQETQYF. Written as DNA, the CDR3 is TGTGCCAGTAGTATTGATCGACAGCAAGAGACCCAGTACTTC.

Comment on this clone: Compared with germline, one end of the junction differs, possibly owing to a read error. The CDR3 coding sequence is TGTGCCAGCAGTCACTATAAGGGGCTCCAAGGGACCCAGTACTTC. Its translation: CASSHYKGLQGTQYF. This chain uses TRBV13 with TRBJ2-5; the D gene is possibly TRBD1 (5 bases). The CDR3 is 15 amino acids. From germline, CDR1 is PRHDT and CDR2 FYEKMQ (reference sequence).

The genes are TRBV2 and TRBJ1-2; TRBD1 agrees at 9 bases. Germline lookup yields CDR1 SNHLY and CDR2 FYNNEI. The CDR3 runs to 14 residues. With V trimmed by 6 bases and J by 4 bases, 6 bases remained unmatched. In DNA, the CDR3 is TGTGCCAGCAGGGTACAGGGGGCGGGCTATGGCTACACCTTC. It codes for CASRVQGAGYGYTF.

V is TRBV1 and J is TRBJ2-7; TRBD2, as called in the table, went unchecked against the DNA. TRBV1 is shown as a pseudogene. The CDR3 has 12 amino acids. CDR3 in DNA: TGCACCAGCAGCCAATTAGCCTACGAGCAGTACTTC. This translates into CTSSQLAYEQYF.

This chain joins TRBV27 and TRBJ1-4; TRBD1 matches at 8 bases. V lost 4 bases to trimming and J lost 4 bases; unmatched junction nucleotides: 11. CDR1 and CDR2 (germline): MNHEY, SMNVEV (reference sequence). This CDR3 contains 17 residues. The CDR3 loop is CASSSTGAWRGNEKLFF. CDR3 sequence (DNA): TGTGCCAGCAGTTCGACAGGGGCCTGGCGTGGTAATGAAAAACTGTTTTTT.

The V gene is TRBV5-1, the J gene TRBJ1-1, with unresolved D. There are 15 residues in the CDR3. Germline V gene data show CDR1 as SGHRS and CDR2 as YFSETQ. V lost 4 bases and J lost 1, with 14 bases in between. The CDR3 is CASSPLPGSNTEAFF. Written as DNA, the CDR3 is TGCGCCAGCAGCCCCCTGCCGGGATCGAACACTGAAGCTTTCTTT.

The chain uses TRBV2 and TRBJ1-6; D is perhaps TRBD1 (6 bases). V was cut by 11 bases and J by 9 bases, with 17 bases left in between. The CDR3 covers 13 residues. Germline CDR1 reads SNHLY; CDR2 reads FYNNEI. Here the CDR3 reads CAAAGRGGSPLHF. DNA of the CDR3: TGTGCCGCGGCGGGCAGGGGTGGTTCACCCCTCCACTTT.

The CDR3 spells CASSLDSLGLNTEAFF. CDR3 in DNA: TGTGCCAGCAGCTTAGACTCCCTGGGCCTTAACACTGAAGCTTTCTTT. The V and J genes are TRBV7-8 and TRBJ1-1; D is uncertain. Trimming removed 1 base at V and 2 bases at J, with 14 bases between. The CDR3 has 16 amino acids. CDR1 is SGHVS, CDR2 FQNEAQ, per germline. Full variable domain (remainder filled in from reference TRBV7-8 and TRBJ1-1): GAGVSQSPRYKVAKRGQDVALRCDPISGHVSLFWYQQALGQGPEFLTYFQNEAQLDKSGLPSDRFFAERPEGSVSTLKIQRTQQEDSAVYLCASSLDSLGLNTEAFFGQGTRLTVV.

This chain connects TRBV19 to TRBJ1-5, with D possibly TRBD1 on 6 matching bases. The CDR3 spans 14 residues. Per germline, CDR1 LNHDA and CDR2 SQIVND (reference sequence). V lost 4 bases and J 6 bases, leaving 13 bases between the germline ends. CDR3 protein: CASSTWTDLQPQHF. CDR3 DNA sequence: TGTGCCAGTAGTACTTGGACAGATCTTCAGCCCCAGCATTTT.

This chain uses TRBV4-3 with TRBJ2-3; 7 bases fit TRBD2. Germline V CDR1 and CDR2: LGHNA, YSLEER. CDR3 length: 16 amino acids. Trimming took 1 base from V and 0 from J; bases not matched to a gene: 4. As DNA, the CDR3 is TGCGCCAGCAGCCAAGGTCTAGCGGAAAGCACAGATACGCAGTATTTT. It translates to CASSQGLAESTDTQYF.

The CDR3 region is CSVEVSGYGYTF. Written as DNA, the CDR3 is TGCAGCGTTGAAGTGTCGGGGTATGGCTACACCTTC. The chain couples TRBV29-1 to TRBJ1-2, with D unclear. The V and J ends lost 1 base and 5 bases respectively, with 8 bases between them. The CDR3 totals 12 residues. The germline CDR1 and CDR2 sequences are SQVTM and ANQGSEA. Full variable domain (missing parts from reference TRBV29-1 and TRBJ1-2): SAVISQKPSRDICQRGTSLTIQCQVDSQVTMMFWYRQQPGQSLTLIATANQGSEATYESGFVIDKFPISRPNLTFSTLTVSNMSPEDSSIYLCSVEVSGYGYTFGSGTRLTVV.